This T cell receptor beta chain appears in the sequencing data of a study of blood T cell repertoires in COVID-19. Germline V gives CDR1 SGHAT, CDR2 FQNNGV. There are 17 residues in the CDR3. Trimming cost V 0 bases and J 4 bases, with 18 bases left between them. The data were produced by immunoSEQ multiplex PCR, yet TCRdb's version contains in-frame clones alone and is incomplete. Of 40,000 to 55,000 clones listed, 65% to 85% are singletons. The sample was peripheral blood. The genes are TRBV11-2 and TRBJ2-5, with TRBD2 as a possible D gene (5 bases). The TCR sequence derives from a middle-aged man with active COVID-19. The CDR3 region has the DNA TGTGCCAGCAGCTTAGATCATCGACTATCCAGCGGAGAGACCCAGTACTTC. As protein: CASSLDHRLSSGETQYF.